Listed below are T cell receptor beta chains from one sample, sequenced in a study of neurological immune-mediated disorders. TCRdb used MiXCR to reprocess the 5' RACE reads, holding one entry per CDR3 protein. The sample lists about 38,000 distinct CDR3 sequences, 11% occurring once. Sequencing was performed on CD4+ T cells from blood. These receptors were taken from a woman between 25 and 40 years old with HTLV-1-associated myelopathy (HAM/TSP). The CDR3 runs from the conserved cysteine through the conserved F or W. The D gene is left open where the match is weak. The size of a clone is reported for some rows only, either as once, few or many, or as a class for expanded clones.

TRBJ2-1,TRBD1,15,many,TRBV20-1,TGCAGTGCTAGAGCTCCAGGGGGCCTATACAATGAGCAGTTCTTC,CSARAPGGLYNEQFF
TRBJ1-2,TRBD1,14,many,TRBV11-2,TGTGCCAGCAGCGGCCGGGACAGAGCCTATGGCTACACCTTC,CASSGRDRAYGYTF
TRBJ2-1,NA,15,many,TRBV7-8,TGTGCCAGCAGCTTATTCCAGGGCACCCCCAATGAGCAGTTCTTC,CASSLFQGTPNEQFF
TRBJ2-1,TRBD2,15,many,TRBV18,TGTGCCAGCCGGCCTAGCGGGGGATCTTGGGATGAGCAGTTCTTC,CASRPSGGSWDEQFF
TRBJ1-6,TRBD1,13,many,TRBV6-5,TGTGCCAGCAGAGCCGGGACAGGGTCACCCCTCCACTTT,CASRAGTGSPLHF
TRBJ1-1,NA,13,many,TRBV20-1,TGCAGTGCTAGTAACACACCGGTCACTGAAGCTTTCTTT,CSASNTPVTEAFF
TRBJ1-2,NA,22,many,TRBV15,TGTGCCACCAGCAGAGATCGTTGGGGTTTCCAACAGGGACAAACGGGGGTGCATGGCTACACCTTC,CATSRDRWGFQQGQTGVHGYTF
TRBJ1-4,NA,14,many,TRBV25-1,TGTGCCAGCAGTGGACAGGAGGCTAATGAAAAACTGTTTTTT,CASSGQEANEKLFF
TRBJ2-1,NA,17,many,TRBV5-8,TGTGCCAGCAGCTTCGGGACACAGACTCGCACAGCTCACCAGCAGTTCTTC,CASSFGTQTRTAHQQFF
TRBJ1-3,TRBD1,14,many,TRBV5-6,TGTGCCAGCAGCACCGGGACAGGGGGAAACACCATATATTTT,CASSTGTGGNTIYF
TRBJ2-1,TRBD1,17,many,TRBV7-9,TGTGCCAGCAGCTTGCTTTCTTGGGGACAGGAGCAGGATGAGCAGTTCTTC,CASSLLSWGQEQDEQFF
TRBJ1-2,NA,14,medium-sized,TRBV3-1,TGTGCCAGCAGCCCCCCGGGTCCTTTCTATGGCTACACCTTC,CASSPPGPFYGYTF
TRBJ2-1,NA,15,many,TRBV2,TGTGCCAGCAGGCGTCTAGCGTCGTCCTACAATGAGCAGTTCTTC,CASRRLASSYNEQFF
TRBJ1-1,NA,14,many,TRBV5-1,TGCGCCAGCAGCTTACAGGGCGGGTACACTGAAGCTTTCTTT,CASSLQGGYTEAFF
TRBJ1-4,NA,13,NA,TRBV5-1,TGCGCCAGCAGTTTCGTGGCAGATGAAAAACTGTTTTTT,CASSFVADEKLFF
TRBJ2-7,TRBD2,16,NA,TRBV7-9,TGTGCCAGCAGCACCAAATTAGCGGGGCGTTCCTACGAGCAGTACTTC,CASSTKLAGRSYEQYF
TRBJ2-1,TRBD2,13,many,TRBV20-1,TGCAGTGCAAAGAGCGGGGGCAACAATGAGCAGTTCTTC,CSAKSGGNNEQFF
TRBJ2-7,TRBD1,14,many,TRBV19,TGTGCCAGTAGGGGACAGGGTCTTGTCTACGAGCAGTACTTC,CASRGQGLVYEQYF
TRBJ2-2,NA,15,many,TRBV10-3,TGTGCCATCAGTGGGTCGGCGCAGAACGGAGGGGAGCTGTTTTTT,CAISGSAQNGGELFF
TRBJ1-2,TRBD1,14,many,TRBV5-5,TGTGCCAGCAGCTTAACAGGACAGGACTATGGCTACACCTTC,CASSLTGQDYGYTF
TRBJ2-1,TRBD2,18,many,TRBV6-1,TGTGCCAGCAGTGAAGGCCGGGGACTAGCGGGGAGGGACAATGAGCAGTTCTTC,CASSEGRGLAGRDNEQFF
TRBJ2-1,NA,13,many,TRBV20-1,TGCAGTGCCCTACGGGGAAGGGACAATGAGCAGTTCTTC,CSALRGRDNEQFF
TRBJ1-4,NA,11,many,TRBV7-9,TGTGCCAGCAGCTTAATCGAAAAACTGTTTTTT,CASSLIEKLFF
TRBJ2-6,NA,17,many,TRBV5-1,TGCGCCAGCAGCTTGGCCGGACAGAACTCTGGGGCCAACGTCCTGACTTTC,CASSLAGQNSGANVLTF
TRBJ1-2,NA,14,many,TRBV6-6,TGTGCCAGCAGACCAGGTGGGGGCAGGGGTGGCTACACCTTC,CASRPGGGRGGYTF